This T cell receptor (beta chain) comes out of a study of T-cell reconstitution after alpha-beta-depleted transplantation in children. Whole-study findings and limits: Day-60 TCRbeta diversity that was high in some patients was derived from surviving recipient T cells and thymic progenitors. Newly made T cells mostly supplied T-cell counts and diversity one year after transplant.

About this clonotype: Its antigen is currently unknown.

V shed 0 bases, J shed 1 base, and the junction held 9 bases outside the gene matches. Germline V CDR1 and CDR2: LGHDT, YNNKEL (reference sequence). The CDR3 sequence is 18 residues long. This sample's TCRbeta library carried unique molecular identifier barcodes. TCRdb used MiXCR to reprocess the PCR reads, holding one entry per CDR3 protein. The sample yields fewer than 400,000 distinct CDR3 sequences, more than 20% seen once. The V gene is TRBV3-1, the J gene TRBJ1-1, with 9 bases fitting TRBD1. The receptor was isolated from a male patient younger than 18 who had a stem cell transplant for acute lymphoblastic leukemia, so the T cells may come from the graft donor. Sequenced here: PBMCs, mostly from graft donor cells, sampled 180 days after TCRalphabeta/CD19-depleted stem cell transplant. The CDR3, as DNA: TGTGCCAGCAGCCAAGATCGGGGGACAGGGAAGAAGAACACTGAAGCTTTCTTT. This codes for CASSQDRGTGKKNTEAFF.